The clone carrying this T cell receptor beta chain was detected only a few times. Its target is unknown. This may arise from a read error, as a much more abundant clone is one base away. Unsorted libraries were prepared from 2 million PBMCs held at -80 C. This record comes from a study of neurological immune-mediated disorders. CDR3 size: 12 residues. Germline CDR1 reads LGHDT; CDR2 reads YNNKEL (reference sequence). The V end lost 5 bases, the J end lost 4 bases, and 7 bases lay between the germline ends. Study-wide points: HTLV-1-associated myelopathy ranked highest for TCR clonal expansion and multiple sclerosis lowest, beneath healthy controls. Private repertoires in all groups were suggested, as expanded clones shared no CDR3 amino acid sequences across subjects.

The authors made cDNA by 5'RACE with 10-nucleotide random UMIs. TCRdb independently ran MiXCR on the 5' RACE reads; one entry per CDR3 protein. The data show about 55,000 distinct CDR3 sequences, about 3.5% seen once. The sequenced sample was PBMCs. This clonotype was obtained from a man under 40 with multiple sclerosis. This chain links TRBV3-1 with TRBJ2-3; D is unclear. The DNA of the CDR3 is TGTGCCAGCAGCAAAGTCTCAGATACGCAGTATTTT. Translation gives CASSKVSDTQYF.